This T cell receptor beta chain was captured in a study of blood T cell repertoires in COVID-19. Overall study context: Italy, Spain and the United States were the sources of the convalescent and acute COVID-19 samples. In each case, the material was cDNA or gDNA derived from T cells, B-cell-depleted T cells, or PBMCs.

After removal of 4 bases from V and 2 bases from J, the junction contained 5 bases not matched to a gene. The germline gives CDR1 KGHSH, CDR2 LQKENI. The CDR3 contains 16 residues. As processed by the authors: Amplification with reference gene primers provided the estimates of nucleated cell counts. The assay was immunoSEQ multiplex PCR, and TCRdb's table has in-frame clones only and misses some. V, J and clone size are taken as reported in that table, and D and trimming were inferred from the DNA itself. The sample lists some 120,000 clones; almost 85% were seen once. The receptor comes from a woman aged 30 to 39 who had recovered from COVID-19. The sequenced sample was peripheral blood. The chain is built from TRBV18 and TRBJ1-6, with TRBD1 matching 7 bases. The CDR3 DNA is TGTGCCAGCTCACTGACAGGGAGAACCTATAATTCACCCCTCCACTTT. Its protein product is CASSLTGRTYNSPLHF.